This paragraph reports one T cell receptor (beta chain). Its antigen is unidentified. This specimen belongs to a study of human T cells and chemical hapten exposure. Study at large: Patients, mostly women, had alopecia areata, alopecia totalis or alopecia universalis. Study-wide findings and caveats: Expanded TCR sets contained significantly more large CDR3 similarity clusters than controls. The number of TCRs over 1 in 1000 frequency stayed unchanged after DPC.

MiXCR was run by TCRdb on the RACE reads, yielding one entry per CDR3 protein. The profile shows 300,000 to 450,000 distinct CDR3 sequences, roughly 4.6% of them singletons. This CDR3 region has 17 residues. CDR1 and CDR2 (germline): MDHEN, SYDVKM. V shed 6 bases and J shed 4 bases, with 21 bases lying between them. Time point noted: pre-sensitization, week 0. Treatment meaning: therapeutic diphenylcyclopropenone sensitization with weekly scalp DPC. Blood sampling occurred before each patch-test application. The chain combines TRBV28 with TRBJ2-2; D may match TRBD1 or TRBD2 (5 bases each). This TCR was recovered from a woman between 45 and 65 years old with alopecia areata. Some clones in this sample may be carry-over from other donors' samples. The sample here was whole blood, taken in connection with sensitization to the hapten diphenylcyclopropenone (DPC). CDR3 sequence reads: CASSLTPPGSGTGELFF. Here the CDR3 DNA reads TGTGCCAGCAGCCTTACCCCCCCAGGGAGCGGCACCGGGGAGCTGTTTTTT.